This T cell receptor (beta chain) came from a study of shared clonotypes between healthy human individuals. Study details: Participating donors consisted of a couple of women and a few men aged 18 to 49.

Study findings and constraints: Naive subsets generally exceeded memory subsets in estimated richness. Clonotype sharing across several donors was observed for roughly 5% of naive CD4 clonotypes.

V lost 6 bases and J lost 2; bases outside the gene matches: 10. This CDR3 has 15 residues. CDR1 is MDHEN, CDR2 SYDVKM, per germline. The assay was run at deep level. Assay used: immunoSEQ multiplex PCR; TCRdb lists only in-frame clones, some missing. The repertoire has about 2.1 million clones, 85% to 95% of them found once; the top ten carry about 1.6%. As to this clone: Its matching antigen is unknown.

The naive CD8 subset, CD45RO-negative cells positively selected for CCR7, excluded terminally differentiated effector memory CD45RA+ cells. This TCR derives from a man younger than 35 in good health. Some clones in this sample may be carry-over from other donors' samples. This chain links TRBV28 with TRBJ2-7; 7 bases are shared with TRBD1. The sample was naive CD8+ T cells from PBMCs. CDR3 residues: CASRDRRPKPYEQYF. The CDR3 DNA sequence: TGTGCCAGCAGGGACAGGCGGCCTAAACCCTACGAGCAGTACTTC.